This T cell receptor beta chain comes out of a study of blood T cell repertoires in COVID-19. Study-level background: Italy, Spain and the United States were the sources of the convalescent and acute COVID-19 samples.

Germline-derived CDR1 and CDR2 are LGHDT and YNNKEL (reference sequence). The V and J ends lost 1 base and 9 bases, in that order; junction bases with no gene match: 14. The CDR3 totals 17 residues. Clones were sequenced by immunoSEQ multiplex PCR, and TCRdb holds only the in-frame ones, with some missing. The sample consists of 30,000 or so clones, 65% to 70% of them appearing once. The sequence came from a human donor in a cohort sampled during active COVID-19. Material for sequencing was peripheral blood. V usage is TRBV3-1 (or the pseudogene TRBV3-2) and J usage is TRBJ2-1; 8 positions agree with TRBD2. The CDR3 DNA is TGTGCCAGCAGCCAAGTAAGGCAGAGCGGGAGTCTCGTTGAGCAGTTCTTC. This translates into CASSQVRQSGSLVEQFF.